This paragraph covers one T cell receptor beta chain sequence. Its cognate antigen has yet to be identified. Base qualities are missing; no much larger clone stands one base away. The germline V gene gives CDR1 as SGHTA and CDR2 as FQGTGA. Inclusive of the bounding cysteine and phenylalanine, the CDR3 is 16 residues long. Just CDR3 DNA is preserved here, 48 bases in frame from base 1. Trimming takes 5 bases from V and 1 base from J, and the germline ends sit 14 bases apart. This specimen belongs to a study of human T cells and chemical hapten exposure (dated by TCRdb to about 2021). In the study overall: For sensitization, 2% DPC in acetone was applied to a roughly 2 cm by roughly 2 cm area of upper inner arm skin. Throughout the roughly 24-week study period, patients were also given weekly therapeutic DPC doses on the scalp. Patch testing was done on the upper back using Finn chambers containing 0.01% DPC, and results were scored after 6 days according to International Contact Dermatitis Research Group standards. The patient cohort, mostly female, included alopecia areata with under or over 50% scalp involvement, alopecia totalis and alopecia universalis. Libraries were pooled for sequencing, and per-sample TCR yields varied mainly because of small differences in library volumes within the pool. Peripheral blood TCR repertoire changes were tracked in vivo in alopecia patients during primary and secondary sensitization to the hapten diphenylcyclopropenone (DPC). Blood samples were taken from patients before sensitization (week 0) and at 2, 6 and about 24 weeks after DPC sensitization. Blood for TCR sequencing was provided by twenty-nine alopecia patients at one to four time points (pre-sensitization, 2, 6 and 24 weeks).

The library relied on RACE. Data came from a NextSeq 500. Library preparation attached unique molecular identifiers to individual cDNA molecules for quantitative, reproducible TCR counting. Each blood RNA sample was used to sequence both TCR alpha and TCR beta chains. Under the source paper's analysis protocol: The median number of TCRs per sample was 90,000 to 100,000, ranging from about 20,000 to 690,600. The Decombinator software suite was used to annotate the V, J and CDR3 of the TCR reads. To make PS versus PT1 abundance plots, every sample was subsampled to the same number of TCRs (28,000). Expanded TCRs were defined as absent before sensitization and observed at least eight times at the 2-week time point. The public reads were reprocessed in TCRdb via fastp at Q25 and MiXCR, keeping in-frame beta chains. Identical CDR3 protein sequences are pooled into one entry, listed with their most common genes and DNA. Here the V and J calls rest on TCRdb's processing, not on the authors' analysis. In all, the sample holds 270,000 or so distinct CDR3 sequences, and almost 8% of those were seen once. The top ten hold roughly 1.2% of the sample.

The time point tag for this specimen amounts to: pre-sensitization, week 0. In light of the paper, this sample's treatment or condition label describes: therapeutic diphenylcyclopropenone sensitization with weekly scalp DPC. Blood at each patch-test visit was drawn before the patch test was applied. Patients were considered eligible if aged 18 to 70, diagnosed with alopecia and deemed suitable for DPC therapy, and patients were excluded if pregnant. Unfractionated whole blood was collected in Tempus Blood RNA tubes, and total RNA was extracted from that blood. Points the paper makes about the study in general: No change with DPC sensitization was found in the number of TCRs above 1 in 1000 frequency, and no evidence of global repertoire structure alterations was found. Because every patient had alopecia, a presumed autoimmune disease, the patients' immune response might differ from that of healthy individuals. Repeated subsampling changed both the strength of the expansion versus patch-test correlation and the threshold at which the correlation became significant. Expanded TCRs formed significantly more large CDR3 similarity clusters than pre-sensitization or healthy control sets, consistent with antigen-driven responses. Patch test score correlated positively with the number of PT1 expanded TCRs, reaching significance at thresholds 8, 16 and 32 but not at 4.

This TCR was sampled from a man younger than 30 with alopecia areata. Some clones in this sample may be carry-over from other donors' samples. The chain links TRBV7-3 with TRBJ2-2, with TRBD1 tentatively as D gene (6 bases match). Source: whole blood, taken in connection with sensitization to the hapten diphenylcyclopropenone (DPC). The DNA is as follows: TGTGCCAGCAGCGGATTTCAGGGGATGAACACCGGGGAGCTGTTTTTT. Protein translation: CASSGFQGMNTGELFF.